This T cell receptor beta chain was captured in a study of blood T cells in healthy people across ages. Between the trimmed V and J ends, which lost 7 bases and 0 bases, there was a span of 11 bases. The length of the CDR3 is 14 residues. Germline CDR1 and CDR2: MDHEN and SYDVKM. On this clonotype itself: The target antigen is unknown.

Donor samples were obtained from healthy Caucasian individuals from Russia, aged 6 to 90. Each sample gave at least 7 million isolated PBMCs. Primed by a sample-barcoded 5' primer and a J-beta primer mix, a second PCR proceeded for about 7 to 11 cycles. TCRdb processed the 5' RACE reads anew with MiXCR; each CDR3 protein has one entry. The sample has about 1.5 million distinct CDR3 sequences; approximately 43% are singletons. Study-level results: Bulk PBMC profiling left naive and antigen-experienced comparisons inconclusive.

The specimen sequenced was blood. The receptor was derived from a woman aged 18-35 years in good health. The chain employs TRBV28 and TRBJ2-3, with D perhaps matching TRBD2 (5 bases). The DNA for the CDR3 is TGTGCCAGCAACGACCGGACTAGCACAGATACGCAGTATTTT. Translation gives CASNDRTSTDTQYF.